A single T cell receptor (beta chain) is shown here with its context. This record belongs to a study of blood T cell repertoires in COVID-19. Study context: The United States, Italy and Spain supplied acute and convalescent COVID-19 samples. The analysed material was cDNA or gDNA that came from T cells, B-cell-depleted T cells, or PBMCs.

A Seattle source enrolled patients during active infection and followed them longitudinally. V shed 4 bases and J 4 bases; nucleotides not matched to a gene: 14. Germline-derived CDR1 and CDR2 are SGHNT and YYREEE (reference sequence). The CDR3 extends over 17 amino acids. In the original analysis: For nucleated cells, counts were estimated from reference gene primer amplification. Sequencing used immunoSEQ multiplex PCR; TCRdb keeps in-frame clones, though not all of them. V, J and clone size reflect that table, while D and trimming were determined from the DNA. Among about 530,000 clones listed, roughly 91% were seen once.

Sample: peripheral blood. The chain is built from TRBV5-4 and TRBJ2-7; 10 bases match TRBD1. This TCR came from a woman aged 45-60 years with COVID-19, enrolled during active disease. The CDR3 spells CASSNRDLGQGTYEQYF. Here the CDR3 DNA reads TGTGCCAGCAGCAATCGGGACCTGGGACAGGGGACTTACGAGCAGTACTTC. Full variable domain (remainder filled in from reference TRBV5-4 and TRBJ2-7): ETGVTQSPTHLIKTRGQQVTLRCSSQSGHNTVSWYQQALGQGPQFIFQYYREEENGRGNFPPRFSGLQFPNYSSELNVNALELDDSALYLCASSNRDLGQGTYEQYFGPGTRLTVT.